The 15 T cell receptor beta chains below were found in one sample sequenced in a study of T cell repertoires in cytomegalovirus infection. Each CDR3 protein is one row after TCRdb ran MiXCR on the reads. The table has about 230,000 distinct CDR3 sequences, approximately 24% seen once. The sequenced sample consisted of CD8+ T cells from PBMCs. These receptor sequences come from a human donor in good health (CMV status not recorded). Some clones in this sample may be carry-over from other donors' samples.

This clonotype was found a few times. The chain is built from TRBV2 and TRBJ1-1; possibly TRBD1 for D (5 bases). Germline loops: CDR1 SNHLY, CDR2 FYNNEI. The CDR3 runs to 13 residues. Trimming left V 1 base short and J 10 bases short, with 13 bases between. The CDR3 loop is CASSEVAGKGAFF. In DNA form, the CDR3 reads TGTGCCAGCAGTGAAGTCGCAGGGAAGGGAGCTTTCTTT.

The V and J genes are TRBV28 and TRBJ2-5; the D gene is possibly TRBD2 (5 bases). The CDR3 is 15 amino acids. V lost 2 bases to trimming and J lost 2 bases, with 12 bases between them. CDR1 is MDHEN and CDR2 is SYDVKM in the germline V gene. CDR3 in DNA: TGTGCCAGCAGTTTACTAGCCAGCCTACAAGAGACCCAGTACTTC. It is translated as CASSLLASLQETQYF.

This clonotype was seen a few times. This chain joins TRBV7-2 and TRBJ2-5; D may correspond to TRBD1 or TRBD2 (6 bases each). CDR1 SGHTA and CDR2 FQGNSA come from the germline V gene. V was trimmed by 5 bases and J by 0 bases, leaving 16 bases between them. The CDR3 loop spans 16 amino acids. The CDR3 loop reads CASSRRTGAYQETQYF. The CDR3 DNA follows: TGTGCCAGCAGCCGCCGGACGGGGGCCTACCAAGAGACCCAGTACTTC.

This clonotype was detected a few times. CDR3 nucleotides: TGTGCCAGCAGCTTAACGACAGGAATTGGGGAGACCCAGTACTTC. Its translation: CASSLTTGIGETQYF. V is TRBV7-9 and J is TRBJ2-5; a possible D gene is TRBD1 (6 bases). Trimming stripped 2 bases from V and 5 bases from J, with 15 bases between. From germline, CDR1 is SEHNR and CDR2 FQNEAQ (reference sequence). CDR3 length equals 15 residues.

This clonotype was observed a handful of times. This chain connects TRBV4-1 to TRBJ1-1; unclear D gene. CDR3 length: 13 residues. V was cut by 0 bases and J by 11 bases, with 13 bases left in between. Germline V lookup: CDR1 MGHRA, CDR2 YSYEKL. The CDR3 loop is CASSQDTEFAAFF. The CDR3 nucleotides are TGCGCCAGCAGCCAAGACACTGAGTTTGCGGCTTTCTTT.

The chain couples TRBV27 to TRBJ2-4, with D perhaps TRBD2 (5 bases). The CDR3 loop spans 13 amino acids. CDR1 and CDR2 from the germline V gene are MNHEY and SMNVEV (reference sequence). V lost 8 bases to trimming and J lost 9 bases, with 17 bases between them. CDR3 sequence (DNA): TGTGCCAGCGGACTGACCGGCGGTGGCATTCAGTACTTC. Its protein product is CASGLTGGGIQYF.

The chain has TRBV4-1 and TRBJ2-1; TRBD2 is a possible D gene (5 bases). Trimming took 1 base from V and 8 from J, leaving 9 bases between them. The CDR3 is made up of 13 amino acids. The germline gives CDR1 MGHRA, CDR2 YSYEKL. CDR3 sequence reads: CASSQVQADEQFF. CDR3 DNA: TGCGCCAGCAGCCAAGTTCAAGCGGATGAGCAGTTCTTC.

The rearrangement links TRBV29-1 to TRBJ1-1, with TRBD1 identical over 8 bases. CDR1 and CDR2 (germline): SQVTM, ANQGSEA. The ends lost 7 bases at V and 4 bases at J; junction bases unmatched: 8. The CDR3 covers 13 residues. CDR3 in DNA: TGCAGCGCCAACAGGGGGGGGGTCACTGAAGCTTTCTTT. As protein: CSANRGGVTEAFF.

The V and J genes are TRBV12-3 or TRBV12-4 and TRBJ1-2; D call uncertain. V lost 3 bases and J lost 3, with 11 bases in between. This CDR3 has 14 amino acids. The CDR3 region is CASSLDRLDYGYTF. CDR3 DNA sequence: TGTGCCAGCAGTTTGGACCGACTCGACTATGGCTACACCTTC.

This clonotype was observed a few times. The V and J genes are TRBV5-6 and TRBJ2-3, with 10 bases that match TRBD2. Losses at the gene ends were 0 bases for V and 2 bases for J; bases not matched to a gene: 6. The CDR3 has 17 amino acids. Germline V gives CDR1 SGHDT, CDR2 YYEEEE. In DNA form, the CDR3 reads TGTGCCAGCAGCTTGGGTGGTAGCGGGGGGACCACAGATACGCAGTATTTT. This encodes CASSLGGSGGTTDTQYF.

At least ten counts were recorded for this clonotype. This chain connects TRBV7-2 to TRBJ2-7; possibly TRBD2 for D (5 bases). Germline V gives CDR1 SGHTA, CDR2 FQGNSA. With 3 bases removed from V and 3 bases from J, the gap between germline ends came to 15 bases. The length of the CDR3 is 15 residues. CDR3 region: CASSLDFPTGYEQYF. The CDR3 nucleotides are TGTGCCAGCAGCTTGGACTTCCCTACTGGCTACGAGCAGTACTTC.

This clonotype was detected ten times or more. The V and J genes are TRBV7-6 and TRBJ1-1; D gene unclear. The V end lost 5 bases, the J end lost 1 base, and 11 bases lay between the germline ends. Germline V gives CDR1 SGHVS, CDR2 FNYEAQ. The CDR3 is made up of 14 amino acids. CDR3 protein: CASSPGLENTEAFF. The CDR3 DNA sequence: TGTGCCAGCAGCCCAGGCCTGGAGAACACTGAAGCTTTCTTT.

This clonotype was observed a handful of times. The chain uses TRBV19 and TRBJ1-5; a weak D match, TRBD1 (5 bases). Deletions cut 1 base from V and 2 bases from J, with 9 bases between. The germline CDR1 and CDR2 sequences are LNHDA and SQIVND (reference sequence). The CDR3 runs 15 residues. The CDR3 loop reads CASSIGQGGNQPQHF. CDR3 sequence (DNA): TGTGCCAGTAGTATAGGGCAGGGAGGCAATCAGCCCCAGCATTTT.

There are a few counts of this clonotype. The J gene is TRBJ1-1, the V gene TRBV18; D is unresolved. Deletions cut 3 bases from V and 1 base from J, with 3 bases between. In germline, CDR1 is KGHSH, CDR2 LQKENI. The CDR3 is made up of 12 amino acids. CDR3 sequence: CASSPKNTEAFF. Written as DNA, the CDR3 is TGTGCCAGCTCACCGAAGAACACTGAAGCTTTCTTT.

This clonotype was observed many times. The rearrangement links TRBV7-2 to TRBJ1-1, with D perhaps matching TRBD1 (6 bases). CDR1 is SGHTA and CDR2 is FQGNSA in the germline V gene. V gave up 1 base and J gave up 0 bases, with 12 bases separating them. CDR3 size: 16 residues. The CDR3 loop reads CASSLEGDPMNTEAFF. The CDR3, as DNA: TGTGCCAGCAGCTTAGAGGGGGATCCGATGAACACTGAAGCTTTCTTT.